This T cell receptor (beta chain) appears in the sequencing data of a study of blood T cell repertoires in COVID-19. Study-level information: The United States, Italy and Spain were the sources of the acute and convalescent COVID-19 samples.

Original analysis: The authors estimated nucleated cell counts from reference gene primer amplification. Repertoires were generated with immunoSEQ multiplex PCR, while TCRdb's copy carries only in-frame clones and drops some. V, J and clone size were drawn from that table, and D and trimming were deduced from the DNA. This table has 100,000 to 150,000 clones, around 89% appearing once. V shed 5 bases and J shed 5 bases, with 14 bases lying between them. The CDR3 runs to 14 residues. Germline loops: CDR1 SGHRS, CDR2 YFSETQ. The sample comprised peripheral blood. The receptor was derived from a man in his fifties or sixties with COVID-19, enrolled during active disease. The chain recombines TRBV5-1 with TRBJ2-1; D unresolved. The CDR3 bases are TGCGCCAGCAGTATGCAGAGTACTAACAATGAGCAGTTCTTC. Translation: CASSMQSTNNEQFF. Full variable domain (missing parts from reference TRBV5-1 and TRBJ2-1): KAGVTQTPRYLIKTRGQQVTLSCSPISGHRSVSWYQQTPGQGLQFLFEYFSETQRNKGNFPGRFSGRQFSNSRSEMNVSTLELGDSALYLCASSMQSTNNEQFFGPGTRLTVL.